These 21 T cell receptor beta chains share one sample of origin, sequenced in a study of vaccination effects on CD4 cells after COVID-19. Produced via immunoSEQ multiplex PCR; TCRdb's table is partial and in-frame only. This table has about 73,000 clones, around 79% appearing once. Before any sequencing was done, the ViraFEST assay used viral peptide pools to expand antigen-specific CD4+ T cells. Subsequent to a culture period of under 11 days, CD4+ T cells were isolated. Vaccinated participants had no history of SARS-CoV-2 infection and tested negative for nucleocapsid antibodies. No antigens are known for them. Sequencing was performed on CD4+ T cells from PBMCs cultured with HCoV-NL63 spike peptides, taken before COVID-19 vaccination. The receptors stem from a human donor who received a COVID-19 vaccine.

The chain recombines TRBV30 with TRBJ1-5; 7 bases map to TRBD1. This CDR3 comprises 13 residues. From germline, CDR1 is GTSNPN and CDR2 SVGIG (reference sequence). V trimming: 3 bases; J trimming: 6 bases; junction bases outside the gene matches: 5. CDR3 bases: TGTGCCTGGAGCTCAACAGGGGTTCAGCCCCAGCATTTT. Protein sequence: CAWSSTGVQPQHF.

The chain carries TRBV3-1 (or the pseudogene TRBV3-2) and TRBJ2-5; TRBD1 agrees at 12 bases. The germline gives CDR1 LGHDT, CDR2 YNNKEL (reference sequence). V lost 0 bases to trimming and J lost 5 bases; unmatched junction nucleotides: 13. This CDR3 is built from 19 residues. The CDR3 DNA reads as TGTGCCAGCAGCCAAGATTCAAGTGTAGGGACAGGGGGCTACGAGACCCAGTACTTC. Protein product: CASSQDSSVGTGGYETQYF.

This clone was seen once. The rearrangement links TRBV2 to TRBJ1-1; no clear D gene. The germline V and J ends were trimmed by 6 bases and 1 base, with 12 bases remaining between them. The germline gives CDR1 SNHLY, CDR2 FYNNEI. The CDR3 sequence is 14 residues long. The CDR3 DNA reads TGTGCCAGCAGATCCCAATCAACGAACACTGAAGCTTTCTTT. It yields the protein CASRSQSTNTEAFF.

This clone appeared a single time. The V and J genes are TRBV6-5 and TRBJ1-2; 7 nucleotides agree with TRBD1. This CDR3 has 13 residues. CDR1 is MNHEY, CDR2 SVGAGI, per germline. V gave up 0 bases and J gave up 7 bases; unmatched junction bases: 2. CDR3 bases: TGTGCCAGCAGTTACTCGACAGGGACTGGCTACACCTTC. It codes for CASSYSTGTGYTF.

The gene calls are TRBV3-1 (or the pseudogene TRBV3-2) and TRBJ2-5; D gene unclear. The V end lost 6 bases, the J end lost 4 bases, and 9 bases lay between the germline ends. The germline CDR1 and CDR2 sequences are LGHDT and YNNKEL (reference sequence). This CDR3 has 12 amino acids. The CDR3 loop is CASRSSGETQYF. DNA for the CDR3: TGTGCCAGCAGGTCTAGTGGAGAGACCCAGTACTTC.

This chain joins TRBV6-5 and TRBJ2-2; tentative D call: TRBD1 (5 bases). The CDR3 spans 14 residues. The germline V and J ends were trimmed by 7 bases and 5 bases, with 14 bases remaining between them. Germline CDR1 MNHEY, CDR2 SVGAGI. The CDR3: CASMDVKGTGELFF. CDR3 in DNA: TGTGCCAGCATGGACGTCAAGGGGACCGGGGAGCTGTTTTTT.

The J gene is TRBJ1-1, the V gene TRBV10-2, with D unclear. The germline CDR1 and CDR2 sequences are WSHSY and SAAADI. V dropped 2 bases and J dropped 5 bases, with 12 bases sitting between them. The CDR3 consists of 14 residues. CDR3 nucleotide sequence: TGCGCCAGCAGTGAGATTGCAGTAGGGACTGAAGCTTTCTTT. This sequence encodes CASSEIAVGTEAFF.

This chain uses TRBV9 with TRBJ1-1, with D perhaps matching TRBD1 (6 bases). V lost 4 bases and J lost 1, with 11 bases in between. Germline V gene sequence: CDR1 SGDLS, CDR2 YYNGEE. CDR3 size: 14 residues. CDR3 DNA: TGTGCCAGCAGCACAGGGTTTCGGAACACTGAAGCTTTCTTT. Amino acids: CASSTGFRNTEAFF.

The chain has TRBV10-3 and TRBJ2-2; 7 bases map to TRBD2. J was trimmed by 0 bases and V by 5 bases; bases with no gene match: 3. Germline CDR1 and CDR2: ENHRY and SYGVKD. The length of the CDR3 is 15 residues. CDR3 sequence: CAISRLAANTGELFF. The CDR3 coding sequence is TGTGCCATCAGTCGTCTAGCGGCGAACACCGGGGAGCTGTTTTTT.

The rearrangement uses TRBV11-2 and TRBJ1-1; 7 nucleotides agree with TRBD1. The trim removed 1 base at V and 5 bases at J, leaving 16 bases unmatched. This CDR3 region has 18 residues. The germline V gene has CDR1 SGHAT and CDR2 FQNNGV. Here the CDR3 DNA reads TGTGCCAGCAGCTTAGGCCAGACAGGGACCACCTTGAGGACTGAAGCTTTCTTT. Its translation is CASSLGQTGTTLRTEAFF.

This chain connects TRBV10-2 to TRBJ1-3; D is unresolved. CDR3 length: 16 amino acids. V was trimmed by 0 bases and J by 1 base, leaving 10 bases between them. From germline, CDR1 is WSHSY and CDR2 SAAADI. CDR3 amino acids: CASSESPRTSGNTIYF. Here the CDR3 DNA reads TGCGCCAGCAGTGAGTCGCCCCGGACGTCTGGAAACACCATATATTTT.

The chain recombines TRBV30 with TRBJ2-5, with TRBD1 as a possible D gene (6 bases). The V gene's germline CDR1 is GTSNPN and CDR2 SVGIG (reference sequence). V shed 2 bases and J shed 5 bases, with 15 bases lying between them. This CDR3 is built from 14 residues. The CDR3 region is CAWSLGGATETQYF. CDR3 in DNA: TGTGCCTGGAGTCTTGGGGGCGCGACGGAGACCCAGTACTTC.

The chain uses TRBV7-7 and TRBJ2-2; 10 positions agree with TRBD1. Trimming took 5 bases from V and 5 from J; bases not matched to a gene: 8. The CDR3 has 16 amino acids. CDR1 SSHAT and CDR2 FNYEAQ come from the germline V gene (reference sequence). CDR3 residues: CASSEGWTGGTGELFF. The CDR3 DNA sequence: TGTGCCAGCAGCGAGGGTTGGACAGGGGGGACCGGGGAGCTGTTTTTT.

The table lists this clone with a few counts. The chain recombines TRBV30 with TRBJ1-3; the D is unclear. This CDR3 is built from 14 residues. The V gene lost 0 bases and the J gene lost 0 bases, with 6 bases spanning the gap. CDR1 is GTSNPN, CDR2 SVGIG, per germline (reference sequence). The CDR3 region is CAWSVGISGNTIYF. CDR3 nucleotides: TGTGCCTGGAGTGTAGGGATCTCTGGAAACACCATATATTTT.

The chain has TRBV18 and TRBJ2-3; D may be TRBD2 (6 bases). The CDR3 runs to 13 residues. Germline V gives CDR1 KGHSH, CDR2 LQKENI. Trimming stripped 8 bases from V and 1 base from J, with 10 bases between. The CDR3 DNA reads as TGTGCCAGCGGCGGGGTAGGCACAGATACGCAGTATTTT. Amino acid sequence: CASGGVGTDTQYF.

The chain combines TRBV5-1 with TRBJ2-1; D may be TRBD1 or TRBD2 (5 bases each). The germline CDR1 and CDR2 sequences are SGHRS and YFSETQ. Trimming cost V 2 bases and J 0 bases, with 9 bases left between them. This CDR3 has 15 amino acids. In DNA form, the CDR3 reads TGCGCCAGCAGCTTTAAGGGGAGCTCCTACAATGAGCAGTTCTTC. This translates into CASSFKGSSYNEQFF.

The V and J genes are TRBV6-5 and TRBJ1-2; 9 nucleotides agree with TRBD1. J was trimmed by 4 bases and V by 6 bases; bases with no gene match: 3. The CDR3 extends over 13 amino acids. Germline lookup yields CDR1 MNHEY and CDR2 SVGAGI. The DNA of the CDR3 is TGTGCCAGCAGCGGACAGGGGACCTATGGCTACACCTTC. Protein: CASSGQGTYGYTF.

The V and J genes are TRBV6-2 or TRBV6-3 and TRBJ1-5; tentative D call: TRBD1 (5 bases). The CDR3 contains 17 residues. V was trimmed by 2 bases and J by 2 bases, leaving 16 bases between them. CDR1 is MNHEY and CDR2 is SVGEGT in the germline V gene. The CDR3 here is CASSYLNQGRGNQPQHF. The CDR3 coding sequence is TGTGCCAGCAGTTACCTCAATCAGGGTCGGGGCAATCAGCCCCAGCATTTT.

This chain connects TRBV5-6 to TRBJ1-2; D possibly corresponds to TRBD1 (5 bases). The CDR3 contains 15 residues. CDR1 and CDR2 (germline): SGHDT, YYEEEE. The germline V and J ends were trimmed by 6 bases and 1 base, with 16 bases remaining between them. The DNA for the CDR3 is TGTGCCAGCACCCCTAGGGGACGGATTAACTATGGCTACACCTTC. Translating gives CASTPRGRINYGYTF.

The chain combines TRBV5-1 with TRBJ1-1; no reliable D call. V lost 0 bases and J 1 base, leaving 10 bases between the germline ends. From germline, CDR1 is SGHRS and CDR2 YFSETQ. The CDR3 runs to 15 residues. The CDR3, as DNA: TGCGCCAGCAGCTTGGGAGAGGGCAGGAACACTGAAGCTTTCTTT. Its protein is CASSLGEGRNTEAFF. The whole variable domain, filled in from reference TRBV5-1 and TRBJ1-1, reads KAGVTQTPRYLIKTRGQQVTLSCSPISGHRSVSWYQQTPGQGLQFLFEYFSETQRNKGNFPGRFSGRQFSNSRSEMNVSTLELGDSALYLCASSLGEGRNTEAFFGQGTRLTVV.

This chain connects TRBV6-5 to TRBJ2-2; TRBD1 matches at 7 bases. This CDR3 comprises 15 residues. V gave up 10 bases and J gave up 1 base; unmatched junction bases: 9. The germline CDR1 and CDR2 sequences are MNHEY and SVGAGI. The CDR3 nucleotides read TGTGCCACCTACTACACAGGGGTGAACACCGGGGAGCTGTTTTTT. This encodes CATYYTGVNTGELFF.